A selection of T cell receptor beta chains follows, all from one sample in a study of blood T cell repertoires in COVID-19. The table came from immunoSEQ multiplex PCR; TCRdb's copy has only in-frame clones and leaves some out. The table shows around 190,000 clones, with roughly nine tenths occurring only once. Sequencing was performed on peripheral blood. The origin of the receptors is a man aged 18 to 30 who had recovered from COVID-19. Each CDR3 is given with its conserved first and last residue. Each record gives: J gene, CDR3 length, clone size, V gene, D gene, CDR3 protein, CDR3 DNA. The D gene is left open where the match is weak. Some rows mark clone size as missing; the rest say once, few, many or name a class of expanded clone.

TRBJ2-3 | 15 | - | TRBV4-3 | TRBD2 | CASSLKPAGADTQYF | TGCGCCAGCAGCCTCAAACCCGCGGGGGCAGATACGCAGTATTTT
TRBJ2-7 | 13 | once | TRBV7-9 | - | CASSPTPLTGQYF | TGTGCCAGCAGCCCCACCCCCTTGACAGGGCAGTACTTC
TRBJ1-1 | 15 | - | TRBV4-3 | TRBD1 | CASSQEGTENTEAFF | TGCGCCAGCAGCCAAGAAGGGACAGAGAACACTGAAGCTTTCTTT
TRBJ2-7 | 16 | - | TRBV6-5 | TRBD2 | CASSYSNPAGRYEQYF | TGTGCCAGCAGTTACTCGAATCCAGCGGGGAGATACGAGCAGTACTTC
TRBJ2-2 | 14 | - | TRBV29-1 | - | CSVGPSGNTGELFF | TGCAGCGTTGGACCCTCAGGAAACACCGGGGAGCTGTTTTTT
TRBJ2-1 | 16 | - | TRBV6-2/TRBV6-3 | TRBD2 | CASSSGTSGRAGEQFF | TGTGCCAGCAGTTCCGGGACTAGCGGGAGGGCCGGTGAGCAGTTCTTC
TRBJ1-5 | 14 | - | TRBV28 | - | CASSLRQANQPQHF | TGTGCCAGCAGCCTCCGACAGGCTAATCAGCCCCAGCATTTT
TRBJ1-5 | 14 | - | TRBV6-6 | - | CASSIGGDNQPQHF | TGTGCCAGCAGTATCGGAGGTGACAATCAGCCCCAGCATTTT
TRBJ1-1 | 13 | - | TRBV5-1 | - | CASGKTGILEAFF | TGCGCCAGCGGGAAGACAGGAATTCTTGAAGCTTTCTTT
TRBJ2-7 | 15 | - | TRBV10-1 | - | CASMTGERGYYEQYF | TGCGCCAGCATGACCGGCGAAAGGGGGTACTACGAGCAGTACTTC
TRBJ1-2 | 13 | - | TRBV12-5 | TRBD1 | CASGPGTGDGYTF | TGTGCTAGTGGTCCGGGGACAGGGGATGGCTACACCTTC
TRBJ1-1 | 15 | - | TRBV28 | - | CASSLGVGAITEAFF | TGTGCCAGCAGTTTGGGCGTGGGGGCAATCACTGAAGCTTTCTTT
TRBJ1-5 | 17 | - | TRBV27 | - | CASSLLGSRGSGQPQHF | TGTGCCAGCAGTCTGCTCGGGTCCCGGGGATCGGGTCAGCCCCAGCATTTT
TRBJ2-7 | 15 | - | TRBV9 | TRBD1 | CASSSLGTDTYEQYF | TGTGCCAGCAGCTCTCTCGGGACAGATACCTACGAGCAGTACTTC
TRBJ2-4 | 19 | - | TRBV7-2 | - | CASSLRRLSNPGAKNIQYF | TGTGCCAGCAGCTTACGTCGACTATCCAACCCGGGGGCCAAAAACATTCAGTACTTC
TRBJ2-3 | 13 | - | TRBV12-5 | - | CASGLGASDTQYF | TGTGCTAGTGGTTTGGGGGCTTCAGATACGCAGTATTTT
TRBJ1-2 | 14 | - | TRBV7-9 | - | CASSLDGASYGYTF | TGTGCCAGCAGCTTAGATGGGGCCTCCTATGGCTACACCTTC
TRBJ1-1 | 13 | - | TRBV5-6 | - | CASSLPGTDEAFF | TGTGCCAGCAGCTTACCTGGGACTGATGAAGCTTTCTTT
TRBJ2-2 | 16 | - | TRBV19 | - | CASSIDRTVGAGELFF | TGTGCCAGTAGTATAGATCGGACAGTTGGGGCCGGGGAGCTGTTTTTT
TRBJ2-1 | 19 | - | TRBV5-1 | TRBD2 | CASSTSRFLAGGPNNEQFF | TGCGCCAGCAGTACTAGCAGGTTTCTAGCGGGAGGGCCTAACAATGAGCAGTTCTTC
TRBJ1-1 | 16 | - | TRBV13 | TRBD1 | CASSSPGQGLNTEAFF | TGTGCCAGCAGCTCCCCGGGACAGGGATTGAACACTGAAGCTTTCTTT
TRBJ2-1 | 15 | many | TRBV5-6 | TRBD2 | CASSLGWEGLNEQFF | TGTGCCAGCAGCTTGGGGTGGGAGGGCCTCAATGAGCAGTTCTTC
TRBJ2-1 | 15 | - | TRBV6-5 | TRBD1 | CASSNRGSSYNEQFF | TGTGCCAGCAGTAACAGGGGAAGCTCCTACAATGAGCAGTTCTTC
TRBJ2-3 | 16 | - | TRBV7-2 | - | CASSSGGAARTDTQYF | TGTGCCAGCAGCTCGGGCGGAGCGGCCCGCACAGATACGCAGTATTTT
TRBJ2-7 | 16 | - | TRBV27 | TRBD1 | CASSLWSPQGAEEQYF | TGTGCCAGCAGTTTATGGTCCCCACAGGGGGCTGAGGAGCAGTACTTC
TRBJ2-7 | 13 | - | TRBV7-2 | TRBD1 | CASSFGQGNEQYF | TGTGCCAGCAGCTTTGGACAGGGTAACGAGCAGTACTTC
TRBJ2-3 | 12 | once | TRBV30 | TRBD2 | CAWSVRGNTQYF | TGTGCCTGGAGTGTGCGGGGGAATACGCAGTATTTT
TRBJ1-1 | 15 | - | TRBV7-9 | - | CASSSFGLRGTEAFF | TGTGCCAGCAGCAGTTTCGGGTTACGGGGGACTGAAGCTTTCTTT
TRBJ1-2 | 14 | - | TRBV6-6 | TRBD1 | CASSFKDRGVGYTF | TGTGCCAGCAGTTTCAAAGACAGGGGAGTTGGCTACACCTTC
TRBJ2-1 | 13 | - | TRBV29-1 | - | CSVLAVDYNEQFF | TGCAGCGTCCTTGCGGTCGACTACAATGAGCAGTTCTTC
TRBJ1-5 | 15 | - | TRBV19 | TRBD1 | CASMSRQGVIQPQHF | TGTGCCAGTATGAGTAGACAGGGAGTGATTCAGCCCCAGCATTTT
TRBJ1-2 | 16 | - | TRBV4-3 | TRBD1 | CASSQDGQEYNYGYTF | TGCGCCAGCAGCCAAGACGGACAGGAGTATAACTATGGCTACACCTTC
TRBJ1-4 | 14 | once | TRBV5-5 | TRBD1 | CASSSGQVNEKLFF | TGTGCCAGCAGCTCTGGACAGGTTAATGAAAAACTGTTTTTT
TRBJ2-5 | 16 | - | TRBV6-6 | - | CASSSAGGGYQETQYF | TGTGCCAGCAGCTCGGCAGGTGGGGGGTACCAAGAGACCCAGTACTTC
TRBJ2-1 | 17 | - | TRBV9 | TRBD2 | CASSVSLGLAGGHEQFF | TGTGCCAGCAGCGTATCCTTGGGACTAGCGGGAGGGCATGAGCAGTTCTTC
TRBJ2-5 | 16 | - | TRBV9 | TRBD2 | CASSVGLAAYQETQYF | TGTGCCAGCAGCGTAGGACTAGCGGCGTACCAAGAGACCCAGTACTTC
TRBJ2-1 | 17 | - | TRBV28 | TRBD2 | CASSLLPAGGGNNEQFF | TGTGCCAGCAGTTTATTACCAGCGGGAGGGGGGAACAATGAGCAGTTCTTC
TRBJ1-3 | 15 | - | TRBV5-1 | TRBD1 | CASKDAGTGRNTIYF | TGCGCCAGCAAGGACGCCGGGACAGGGAGAAACACCATATATTTT
TRBJ2-2 | 13 | - | TRBV12-3/TRBV12-4 | TRBD2 | CASRRGGAGELFF | TGTGCCAGCAGGCGGGGGGGAGCCGGGGAGCTGTTTTTT
TRBJ2-5 | 14 | - | TRBV7-3 | - | CASSLAGLQETQYF | TGTGCCAGCAGCTTAGCCGGACTTCAAGAGACCCAGTACTTC
TRBJ2-7 | 13 | - | TRBV5-1 | - | CASSIGEAYEQYF | TGCGCCAGCTCGATCGGGGAAGCCTACGAGCAGTACTTC
TRBJ1-1 | 14 | - | TRBV25-1 | TRBD1 | CASSDDREFTEAFF | TGTGCCAGCAGTGACGACAGGGAGTTCACTGAAGCTTTCTTT
TRBJ1-2 | 11 | - | TRBV6-2/TRBV6-3 | - | CASSFSYGYTF | TGTGCCAGCAGTTTTTCGTATGGCTACACCTTC
TRBJ1-2 | 15 | once | TRBV2 | TRBD1 | CASRRRTGDNYGYTF | TGTGCCAGCAGACGAAGGACAGGGGATAACTATGGCTACACCTTC
TRBJ1-2 | 14 | - | TRBV6-2/TRBV6-3 | - | CASGSSWGVDGYTF | TGTGCCAGCGGTTCGTCTTGGGGGGTCGATGGCTACACCTTC
TRBJ2-5 | 15 | - | TRBV5-4 | TRBD2 | CASSTGLAGGETQYF | TGTGCCAGCAGCACGGGACTAGCGGGTGGGGAGACCCAGTACTTC
TRBJ2-3 | 18 | - | TRBV7-9 | TRBD2 | CASSLEKGLAGGTDTQYF | TGTGCCAGCAGCTTAGAGAAGGGACTAGCGGGAGGCACAGATACGCAGTATTTT
TRBJ2-5 | 15 | - | TRBV5-1 | TRBD1 | CASSLTRTGQETQYF | TGCGCCAGCAGCTTGACCCGGACAGGACAAGAGACCCAGTACTTC